This TCR beta chain emerged from a study of CD8 T cells in ankylosing spondylitis. This clonotype was counted at least ten times. The antigen is not known. V shed 4 bases and J shed 6 bases, with 20 bases lying between them. This CDR3 comprises 16 residues. Germline CDR1 is SGHRS and CDR2 is YFSETQ. Study observations and caveats: Eight or nine highly homologous variants formed a TCR beta motif that appeared characteristic of ankylosing spondylitis blood. Significant enrichment of disease-linked clones was reportedly seen in matched ankylosing spondylitis synovial fluid. Relatively scarce in peripheral blood, disease-linked clones were CD8+.

Molecular-barcoded quantitative 5'-RACE produced these TCR beta libraries. TCRdb passed the 5' RACE reads through MiXCR, listing each CDR3 protein once. The sample comprises about 230,000 distinct CDR3 sequences, roughly 8.2% of which are singletons, and more than 4% rests with the top ten. The rearrangement links TRBV5-1 to TRBJ2-1; D gene ambiguous. Source material: blood, either unsorted or a sorted T cell fraction (not recorded which). The clonotype originates from a female donor with ankylosing spondylitis or in good health (not recorded which). CDR3 sequence: CASSTGPRDGSNEQFF. CDR3 nucleotides: TGCGCCAGCAGCACTGGCCCGCGCGATGGAAGCAATGAGCAGTTCTTC.